This T cell receptor (beta chain) was documented in a study of T cell responses to AZD1222 COVID-19 vaccine. Study-level results: Nearly half of unique spike-specific TCRs reportedly avoided B.1.351 and B.1.1.7 mutated regions. Mostly white British, mostly female donors; authors suggested clonal diversity may be underestimated. Repertoire sampling occurred only after the peak T cell response. The span of vaccine-associated CD4 TCRs extended across spike, with dominance at 160-218 and 743-854.

The germline gives CDR1 MNHEY, CDR2 SMNVEV (reference sequence). The CDR3 loop spans 13 amino acids. The V end lost 4 bases, the J end lost 0 bases, and 5 bases lay between the germline ends. As for this clone: As yet, its antigen is unknown.

The method was immunoSEQ multiplex PCR; TCRdb's version includes in-frame clones alone and lacks a portion of them. The repertoire consists of around 84,000 clones, with around nine tenths occurring once and the leading ten covering about 9.3%. The chain has TRBV27 and TRBJ2-3; D may match TRBD1 or TRBD2 (5 bases each). The material sequenced was peripheral blood, taken on day 0 of MenACWY control vaccination. This clonotype was obtained from an adult in good health. The CDR3 coding sequence is TGTGCCAGCAGTTGGGACAGCACAGATACGCAGTATTTT. It encodes CASSWDSTDTQYF.